This T cell receptor beta chain stems from a study of identifying expanded T cells in peripheral blood. This clone was detected only a few times. Assay used: immunoSEQ multiplex PCR; TCRdb lists only in-frame clones, some missing. The sample lists about 110,000 clones, 85% to 90% occurring once. From germline, CDR1 is SGHRS and CDR2 YFSETQ. The CDR3 is made up of 14 amino acids. V lost 0 bases and J 10 bases, leaving 11 bases between the germline ends. V gene TRBV5-1 combines with J gene TRBJ1-6; D not resolved. The sample consisted of blood. The TCR was taken from a person between 18 and 75 years old in good health. The CDR3 nucleotides are TGCGCCAGCAGCTTGGCCCCGGACGCGTCACCCCTCCACTTT. It specifies CASSLAPDASPLHF.